The 27 T cell receptor beta chains in this list originate from one sample, sequenced in a study of blood T cells in healthy people across ages. Alongside a J-beta primer mix, a sample-barcoded 5' primer served in a second PCR lasting 7 to 11 cycles. MiXCR, run by TCRdb on the 5' RACE reads, gives a single entry per CDR3 protein. The repertoire holds roughly 1.4 million distinct CDR3 sequences, approximately 59% seen once, with about 6.7% in the top ten. The specimen was blood. The receptors come from a man aged 18 to 29 in good health.

The chain employs TRBV20-1 and TRBJ1-2; 10 bases align to TRBD1. V lost 5 bases to trimming and J lost 7 bases; unmatched junction nucleotides: 10. This CDR3 has 14 residues. Germline CDR1 reads DFQATT; CDR2 reads SNEGSKA (reference sequence). The DNA of the CDR3 is TGCAGTGCTCGCCGGACAGGGGGGACGGGTGGCTACACCTTC. This gives the protein CSARRTGGTGGYTF.

This sequence joins TRBV4-1 and TRBJ2-3, with D possibly being TRBD2 (7 bases). The CDR3 extends over 18 amino acids. CDR1 is MGHRA, CDR2 YSYEKL, per germline. The ends were cut back, 0 bases at V and 2 bases at J, with 18 bases in the middle. The CDR3 loop reads CASSQDPLGGRVTDTQYF. The CDR3 DNA is TGCGCCAGCAGCCAAGATCCGTTGGGGGGGCGCGTCACAGATACGCAGTATTTT.

J is TRBJ1-5 and V is TRBV15; 7 nucleotides line up with TRBD1. The germline V gene encodes CDR1 LNHNV and CDR2 YYDKDF (reference sequence). Trimming removed 2 bases from V and 4 bases from J; junction bases left unmatched: 5. This CDR3 is built from 15 residues. CDR3 DNA sequence: TGTGCCACCAGCAGATTTGGGACAGCAAATCAGCCCCAGCATTTT. This encodes CATSRFGTANQPQHF.

CDR3 bases: TGTGCCAGCAGCGTAACGGCAGGGGTGCGCGGCTACACCTTC. It yields the protein CASSVTAGVRGYTF. The V and J genes are TRBV9 and TRBJ1-2; TRBD1 might be the D (6 bases). CDR1 and CDR2 from the germline V gene are SGDLS and YYNGEE. The CDR3 is 14 residues long. V lost 1 base and J 8 bases, leaving 15 bases between the germline ends.

V gene TRBV6-6 combines with J gene TRBJ1-2, with D perhaps matching TRBD1 (6 bases). CDR3 length equals 14 residues. Trimming removed 5 bases at V and 6 bases at J, with 16 bases between. From germline, CDR1 is MNHNY and CDR2 SVGAGI (reference sequence). The CDR3 reads CASSGEVRGNGYTF. In DNA form, the CDR3 reads TGTGCCAGCAGTGGGGAGGTCAGGGGAAATGGCTACACCTTC.

The gene calls are TRBV14 and TRBJ2-1; D is unclear. The CDR3 has 14 amino acids. Trimming took off 1 base at V and 8 bases at J, with 12 bases between the two ends. CDR1 is SGHDN and CDR2 is FVKESK in the germline V gene. This CDR3 reads CASSQVPLTHEQFF. The CDR3 coding sequence is TGTGCCAGCAGCCAAGTTCCCCTAACCCATGAGCAGTTCTTC.

The V gene is TRBV5-1, the J gene TRBJ2-3; 8 nucleotides match TRBD2. The germline V gene encodes CDR1 SGHRS and CDR2 YFSETQ. The CDR3 has 16 amino acids. Trimming cost V 0 bases and J 4 bases; bases outside gene matches: 7. DNA for the CDR3: TGCGCCAGCAGCTTGGTGGGGGCGGGGGGCCCAGATACGCAGTATTTT. It translates to CASSLVGAGGPDTQYF.

There are a few counts of this clonotype. This chain uses TRBV20-1 with TRBJ2-7, with D tentatively TRBD2 (5 bases). Germline V gives CDR1 DFQATT, CDR2 SNEGSKA (reference sequence). The CDR3 sequence is 13 residues long. V gave up 4 bases and J gave up 0 bases, with 10 bases separating them. DNA of the CDR3: TGCAGTGCTATAGCGCGTTCCTCCTACGAGCAGTACTTC. It is translated as CSAIARSSYEQYF.

The chain uses TRBV11-2 and TRBJ2-1; possible D gene TRBD2, 6 bases. V shed 1 base and J shed 8 bases, with 12 bases lying between them. Germline V gives CDR1 SGHAT, CDR2 FQNNGV. The CDR3 extends over 14 amino acids. This CDR3 is CASSLGGNNHEQFF. The CDR3 DNA reads TGTGCCAGCAGCTTAGGCGGGAATAACCATGAGCAGTTCTTC.

The J gene is TRBJ2-4, the V gene TRBV4-2; D possibly matches TRBD1 or TRBD2 (5 bases each). The end of the DNA is better explained by TRBJ2-7, so the J call may be wrong. Looked up from germline, CDR1 is LGHNA and CDR2 is YNFKEQ. The CDR3 consists of 14 residues. CDR3 coding DNA: TGTGCCAGCAGCCAAAGGCATGGGGGTTACGAGCAGTACTTC. It is translated as CASSQRHGGYEQYF.

This clonotype was recorded once. This may come from a read error, since a much larger clone is one base off. As the CDR3 is not closed by the conserved phenylalanine or tryptophan, this likely results from a read error. This sequence joins TRBV5-1 and TRBJ2-1; D possibly matches TRBD1 or TRBD2 (5 bases each). CDR3 length: 13 residues. Germline loops: CDR1 SGHRS, CDR2 YFSETQ. The V end lost 4 bases, the J end lost 5 bases, and 10 bases lay between the germline ends. CDR3 sequence (DNA): TGCGCCAGCAGCCCGGGACCAAACAATGAGCAGTTCTCC. This translates into CASSPGPNNEQFS.

At least ten counts were recorded for this clonotype. At one of its ends the junction is not consistent with the germline gene, which may arise from a read error. The V gene is TRBV4-1, the J gene TRBJ2-7; D ambiguous. Germline V gene data show CDR1 as MGHRA and CDR2 as YSYEKL. The CDR3 covers 13 residues. The CDR3 DNA reads as TGTGCCAGCAGCCAAGATGCCAGCTACGAGCAGTACTTC. As protein: CASSQDASYEQYF.

The CDR3 DNA reads as TGTGCCGCCGGACAGGGGGCAGAGTCACCCCTCCACTTT. Amino acids: CAAGQGAESPLHF. The chain joins TRBV10-3 to TRBJ1-6; 11 bases align to TRBD1. V dropped 11 bases and J dropped 10; count of bases not matched to a gene: 7. The germline V gene has CDR1 ENHRY and CDR2 SYGVKD. The CDR3 runs 13 residues.

V usage is TRBV12-3 or TRBV12-4 and J usage is TRBJ1-5; D call uncertain. The CDR3 is 15 residues long. Trimming shortened V by 6 bases and J by 2 bases, and 14 bases separated the two germline ends. This CDR3 reads CASSSPAAGNQPQHF. CDR3 coding DNA: TGTGCCAGCAGCAGCCCGGCAGCTGGCAATCAGCCCCAGCATTTT.

About this clonotype: The junction and the germline gene differ at one end; a read error may be behind it. The chain employs TRBV29-1 and TRBJ2-7, with 7 nucleotides matching TRBD1. The CDR3 totals 16 residues. The germline CDR1 and CDR2 sequences are SQVTM and ANQGSEA. The CDR3 DNA is TGCAGCGTTGTTGCACCGGGGACAGCTTACTCCTACAAGCAGTACTTC. Amino acid sequence: CSVVAPGTAYSYKQYF.

This clonotype was picked up a small number of times. The V and J genes are TRBV7-9 and TRBJ2-7, with D maybe TRBD1 (6 bases). Germline CDR1 SEHNR, CDR2 FQNEAQ (reference sequence). Deletions cut 5 bases from V and 0 bases from J, with 20 bases between. This CDR3 region has 17 residues. The CDR3, as DNA: TGTGCCAGCAGCGAACCGACAGGTACGCGAAGCTCCTACGAGCAGTACTTC. Translated: CASSEPTGTRSSYEQYF.

The V call is TRBV7-9, the J call TRBJ1-1; 10 positions agree with TRBD1. From germline, CDR1 is SEHNR and CDR2 FQNEAQ (reference sequence). This CDR3 has 15 amino acids. Trimming at V came to 5 bases and at J to 6 bases, leaving 9 bases not matched to a gene. The chain's CDR3 is CASSPMDRGEPEAFF. DNA for the CDR3: TGTGCCAGCAGCCCCATGGACAGGGGGGAGCCTGAAGCTTTCTTT.

The chain has TRBV24-1 and TRBJ2-3; D is perhaps TRBD2 (6 bases). V shed 9 bases and J shed 5 bases, with 20 bases lying between them. The CDR3 sequence is 15 residues long. In germline, CDR1 is KGHDR, CDR2 SFDVKD. The CDR3 region has the DNA TGTGCCACCGCCATTGGAGGGGTCGGGGAAGATACGCAGTATTTT. This sequence encodes CATAIGGVGEDTQYF.

The rearrangement uses TRBV24-1 and TRBJ2-1; D may be TRBD1 (6 bases). This CDR3 is built from 14 residues. Trimming took 9 bases from V and 9 from J, leaving 20 bases between them. The V gene's germline CDR1 is KGHDR and CDR2 SFDVKD. In DNA, the CDR3 is TGTGCCACCGCGAAAGACACAGGGTCAGGTGAGCAGTTCTTC. Translated: CATAKDTGSGEQFF.

This clonotype appeared a few times. This chain joins TRBV6-5 and TRBJ1-4; D perhaps matches TRBD1 (5 bases). Germline CDR1 is MNHEY and CDR2 is SVGAGI. With 2 bases removed from V and 2 bases from J, the gap between germline ends came to 18 bases. The CDR3 length is 18 residues. The DNA of the CDR3 is TGTGCCAGCAGTTACGTGCCGTCCAGGGTTCTTACTAATGAAAAACTGTTTTTT. Translated, it gives CASSYVPSRVLTNEKLFF.

The J gene is TRBJ1-2, the V gene TRBV2; D is possibly TRBD1 (5 bases). The length of the CDR3 is 13 residues. Trimming took 5 bases from V and 4 from J, leaving 11 bases between them. CDR1 SNHLY and CDR2 FYNNEI come from the germline V gene. Here the CDR3 reads CASSIGTLYGYTF. The CDR3 DNA reads TGTGCCAGCAGTATCGGGACTCTCTATGGCTACACCTTC.

The rearrangement links TRBV29-1 to TRBJ2-3, with 11 bases lining up with TRBD2. V gave up 6 bases and J gave up 5 bases; unmatched junction bases: 7. CDR3 size: 14 residues. Germline assignment: CDR1 SQVTM and CDR2 ANQGSEA. The CDR3 DNA reads as TGCAGCGTGGCTTTTAGCGGGAGGGTAGATACGCAGTATTTT. The encoded protein is CSVAFSGRVDTQYF.

V and J are TRBV21-1 and TRBJ2-4; TRBD1 is the table's D call and was not checked against the DNA. TRBV21-1 is a pseudogene. This CDR3 spans 17 amino acids. The CDR3 is CASGLTWTGKTKNIQYF. In DNA form, the CDR3 reads TGTGCCAGCGGATTGACCTGGACAGGGAAGACCAAAAACATTCAGTACTTC.

This sequence joins TRBV20-1 and TRBJ1-1; TRBD1 matches at 8 bases. Trimming removed 3 bases from V and 5 bases from J; junction bases left unmatched: 5. This CDR3 comprises 13 residues. Germline V CDR1 and CDR2: DFQATT, SNEGSKA (reference sequence). CDR3 DNA: TGCAGTGCTAGTCTGGACAGGGAAACTGAAGCTTTCTTT. It codes for CSASLDRETEAFF.

The rearrangement joins TRBV4-3 to TRBJ2-4; 7 bases line up with TRBD1. The J call may be wrong; the DNA end is better matched by TRBJ2-7. This CDR3 comprises 17 residues. The germline V gene has CDR1 LGHNA and CDR2 YSLEER. As DNA, the CDR3 is TGCGCCAGCAGCCAATTCCGAACGAGGGGGCCGGGCTACGAGCAGTACTTC. It codes for CASSQFRTRGPGYEQYF.

This sequence joins TRBV4-1 and TRBJ1-1; 10 bases are a match to TRBD1. The length of the CDR3 is 15 residues. CDR1 is MGHRA, CDR2 YSYEKL, per germline. V trimming: 4 bases; J trimming: 5 bases; junction bases outside the gene matches: 7. The CDR3: CASSPRTGGRTEAFF. The DNA of the CDR3 is TGCGCCAGCAGCCCTAGGACAGGGGGTCGGACTGAAGCTTTCTTT.

This clonotype was counted once. This rearrangement joins TRBV12-3 or TRBV12-4 to TRBJ1-5, with D unclear. The CDR3 spans 13 residues. V gave up 6 bases and J gave up 6 bases, with 12 bases separating them. DNA of the CDR3: TGTGCCAGCAGCCCTGGTGTAAGTCAGCCCCAGCATTTT. The encoded protein is CASSPGVSQPQHF.